The clone carrying this T cell receptor beta chain came up a few times. Sample-barcoded 5' priming and a J-beta primer mix drove a second PCR of about 6 to 12 cycles. TCRdb re-derived calls from the 5' RACE reads in MiXCR, one entry per CDR3 protein. Among roughly 700,000 distinct CDR3 sequences listed, approximately 49% were seen once. This CDR3 has 13 amino acids. CDR1 is DFQATT and CDR2 is SNEGSKA in the germline V gene (reference sequence). Unmatched junction bases numbered 2, after V lost 1 base and J lost 6 bases. The sample is drawn from a study of blood T cells in healthy people across ages. The rearrangement uses TRBV20-1 and TRBJ2-3; 9 nucleotides line up with TRBD2. This clonotype was sampled from a woman aged 55-69 years in good health. Sequencing input: blood. The CDR3 DNA reads TGCAGTGCTAGAGGGACTAGCGTGGATACGCAGTATTTT. This codes for CSARGTSVDTQYF.